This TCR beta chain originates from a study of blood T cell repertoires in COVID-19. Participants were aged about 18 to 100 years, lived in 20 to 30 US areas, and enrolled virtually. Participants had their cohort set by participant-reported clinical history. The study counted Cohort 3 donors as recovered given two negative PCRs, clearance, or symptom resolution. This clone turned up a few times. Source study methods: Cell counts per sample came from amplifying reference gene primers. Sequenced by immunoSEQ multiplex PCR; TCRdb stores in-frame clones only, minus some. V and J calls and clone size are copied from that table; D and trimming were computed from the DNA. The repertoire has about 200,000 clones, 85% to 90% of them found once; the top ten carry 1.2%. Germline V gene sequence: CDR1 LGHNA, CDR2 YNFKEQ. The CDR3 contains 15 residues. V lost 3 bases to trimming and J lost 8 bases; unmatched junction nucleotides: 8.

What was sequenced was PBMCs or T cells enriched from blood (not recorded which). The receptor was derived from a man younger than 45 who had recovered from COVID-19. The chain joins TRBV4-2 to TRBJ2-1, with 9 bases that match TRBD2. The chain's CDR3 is CASSHGGGAGDEQFF. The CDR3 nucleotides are TGTGCCAGCAGCCATGGCGGGGGGGCCGGGGATGAGCAGTTCTTC.